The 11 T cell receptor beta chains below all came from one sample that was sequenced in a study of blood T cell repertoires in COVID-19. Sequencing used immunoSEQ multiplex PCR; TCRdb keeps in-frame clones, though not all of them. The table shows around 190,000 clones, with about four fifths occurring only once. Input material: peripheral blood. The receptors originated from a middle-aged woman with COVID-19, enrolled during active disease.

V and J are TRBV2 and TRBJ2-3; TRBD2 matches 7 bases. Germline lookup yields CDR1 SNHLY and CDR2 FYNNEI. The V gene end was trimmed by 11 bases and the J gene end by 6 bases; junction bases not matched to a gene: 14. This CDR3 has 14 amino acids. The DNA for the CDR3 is TGTGCCTCAAAGCGGGACTCCTACGGTGATACGCAGTATTTT. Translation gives CASKRDSYGDTQYF.

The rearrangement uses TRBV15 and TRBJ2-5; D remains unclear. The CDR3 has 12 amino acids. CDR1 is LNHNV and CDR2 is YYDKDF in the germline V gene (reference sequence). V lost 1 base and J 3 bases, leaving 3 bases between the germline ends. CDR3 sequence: CATSRAKETQYF. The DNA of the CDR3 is TGTGCCACCAGCAGAGCCAAAGAGACCCAGTACTTC.

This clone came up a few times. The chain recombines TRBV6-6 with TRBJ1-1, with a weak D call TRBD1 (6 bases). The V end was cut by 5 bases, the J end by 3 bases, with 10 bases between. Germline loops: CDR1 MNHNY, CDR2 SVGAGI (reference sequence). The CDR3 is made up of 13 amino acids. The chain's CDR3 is CASSGEGDTEAFF. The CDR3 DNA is TGTGCCAGCAGTGGGGAGGGGGACACTGAAGCTTTCTTT.

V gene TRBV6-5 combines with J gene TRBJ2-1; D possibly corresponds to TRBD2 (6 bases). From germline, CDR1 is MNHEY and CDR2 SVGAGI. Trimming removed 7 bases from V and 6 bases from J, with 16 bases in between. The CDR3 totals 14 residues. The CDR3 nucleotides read TGTGCCAGCACCGTACGGGGGACTGGCAATGAGCAGTTCTTC. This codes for CASTVRGTGNEQFF.

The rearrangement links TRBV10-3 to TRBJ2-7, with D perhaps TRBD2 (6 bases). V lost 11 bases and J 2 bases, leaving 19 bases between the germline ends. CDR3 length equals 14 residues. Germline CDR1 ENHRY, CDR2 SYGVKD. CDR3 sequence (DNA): TGTGCCTCCCAGGCCGGGACTGTGCCCTACGAGCAGTACTTC. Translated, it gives CASQAGTVPYEQYF.

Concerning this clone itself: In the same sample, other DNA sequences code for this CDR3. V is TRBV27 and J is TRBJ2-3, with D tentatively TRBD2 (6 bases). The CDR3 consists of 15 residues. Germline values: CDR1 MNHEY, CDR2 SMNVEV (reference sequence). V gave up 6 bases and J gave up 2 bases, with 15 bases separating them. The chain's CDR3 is CASSLRDFHTDTQYF. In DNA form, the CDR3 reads TGTGCCAGCAGCCTGCGGGACTTTCACACAGATACGCAGTATTTT.

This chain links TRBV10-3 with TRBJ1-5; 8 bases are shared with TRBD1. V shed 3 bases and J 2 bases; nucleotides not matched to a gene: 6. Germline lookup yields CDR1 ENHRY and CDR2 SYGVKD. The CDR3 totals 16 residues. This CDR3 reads CAISDPQTGGNQPQHF. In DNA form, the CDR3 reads TGTGCCATCAGTGACCCCCAGACAGGGGGCAATCAGCCCCAGCATTTT.

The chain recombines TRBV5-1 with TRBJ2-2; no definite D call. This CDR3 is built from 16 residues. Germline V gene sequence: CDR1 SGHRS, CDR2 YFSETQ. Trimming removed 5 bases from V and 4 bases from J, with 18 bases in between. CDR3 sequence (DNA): TGCGCCAGCAGTTTGCTTTCGGTAGTTAGCACCGGGGAGCTGTTTTTT. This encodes CASSLLSVVSTGELFF.

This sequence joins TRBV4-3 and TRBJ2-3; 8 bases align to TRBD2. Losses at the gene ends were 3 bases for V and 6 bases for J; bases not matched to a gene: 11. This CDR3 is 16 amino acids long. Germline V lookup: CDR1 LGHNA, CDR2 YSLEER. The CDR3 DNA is TGCGCCAGCAGCCAGGAACCCGGGACTAGTTGGGATACGCAGTATTTT. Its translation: CASSQEPGTSWDTQYF.

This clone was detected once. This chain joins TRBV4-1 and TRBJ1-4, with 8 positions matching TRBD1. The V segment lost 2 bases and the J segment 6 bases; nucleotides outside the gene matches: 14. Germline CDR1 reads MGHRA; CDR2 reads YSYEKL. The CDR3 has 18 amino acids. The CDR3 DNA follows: TGCGCCAGCAGCCAACCATCTTATTTACCGGACAGGGATGAAAAACTGTTTTTT. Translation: CASSQPSYLPDRDEKLFF.

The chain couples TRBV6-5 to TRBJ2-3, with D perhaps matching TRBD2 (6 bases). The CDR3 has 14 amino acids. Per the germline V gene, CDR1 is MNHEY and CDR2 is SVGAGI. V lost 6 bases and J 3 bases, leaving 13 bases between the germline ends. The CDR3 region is CASRVSGGTDTQYF. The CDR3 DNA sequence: TGTGCCAGCAGGGTCTCAGGAGGGACAGATACGCAGTATTTT.